This T cell receptor (beta chain) comes out of a study of blood T cell repertoires in COVID-19. About the research overall: The analysed material was cDNA or gDNA that came from T cells, B-cell-depleted T cells, or PBMCs.

CDR1 is MGHDK and CDR2 is SYGVNS in the germline V gene. V shed 2 bases and J 5 bases; nucleotides not matched to a gene: 7. CDR3 length equals 16 residues. This clone turned up a few times. Participant reports of clinical history set cohort assignment. Recovery meant two consecutive negative NP/OP PCR tests, professional clearance, or resolved symptoms. In the study's own analysis: Estimates of nucleated cell counts were drawn from the amplification of reference gene primers. Clones were sequenced by immunoSEQ multiplex PCR, and TCRdb holds only the in-frame ones, with some missing. V, J and clone size reflect that table, while D and trimming were determined from the DNA. The sample records a few hundred thousand clones, 70% to 90% being singletons.

The chain employs TRBV25-1 and TRBJ2-2; 8 nucleotides agree with TRBD2. The sequence came from a woman between 45 and 60 years old who had recovered from COVID-19. The source material was PBMCs or T cells enriched from blood (not recorded which). The CDR3 DNA follows: TGTGCCAGCAGTGAAGCCCAGCGGGAGAGGACCGGGGAGCTGTTTTTT. It specifies CASSEAQRERTGELFF.